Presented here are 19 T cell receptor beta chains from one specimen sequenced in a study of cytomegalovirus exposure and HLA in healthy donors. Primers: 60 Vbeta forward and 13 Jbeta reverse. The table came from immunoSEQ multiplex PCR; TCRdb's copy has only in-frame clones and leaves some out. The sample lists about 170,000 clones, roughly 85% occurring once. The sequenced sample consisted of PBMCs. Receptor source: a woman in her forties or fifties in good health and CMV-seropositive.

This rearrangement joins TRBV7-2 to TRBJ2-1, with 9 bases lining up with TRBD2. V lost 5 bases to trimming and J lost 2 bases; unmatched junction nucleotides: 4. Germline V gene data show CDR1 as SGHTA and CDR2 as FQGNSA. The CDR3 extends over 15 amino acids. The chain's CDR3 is CASSQSSGAYNEQFF. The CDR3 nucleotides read TGTGCCAGCAGCCAATCTAGCGGGGCCTACAATGAGCAGTTCTTC.

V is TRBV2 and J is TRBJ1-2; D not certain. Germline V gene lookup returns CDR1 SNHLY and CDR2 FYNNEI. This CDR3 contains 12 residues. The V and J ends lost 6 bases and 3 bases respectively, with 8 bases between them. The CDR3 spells CASRDKHYGYTF. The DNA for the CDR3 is TGTGCCAGCAGAGACAAACACTATGGCTACACCTTC.

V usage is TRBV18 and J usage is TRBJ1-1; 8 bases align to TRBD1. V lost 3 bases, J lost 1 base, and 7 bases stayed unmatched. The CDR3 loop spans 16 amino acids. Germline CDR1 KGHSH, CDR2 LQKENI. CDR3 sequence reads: CASSPNVGQGNTEAFF. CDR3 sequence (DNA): TGTGCCAGCTCACCTAATGTAGGACAGGGGAACACTGAAGCTTTCTTT.

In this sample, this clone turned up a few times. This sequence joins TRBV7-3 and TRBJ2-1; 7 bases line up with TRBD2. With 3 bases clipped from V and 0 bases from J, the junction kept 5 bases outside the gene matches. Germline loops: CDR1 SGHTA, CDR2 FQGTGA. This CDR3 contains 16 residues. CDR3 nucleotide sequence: TGTGCCAGCAGCTTCCGGGGCGGGAGCTCCTACAATGAGCAGTTCTTC. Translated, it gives CASSFRGGSSYNEQFF. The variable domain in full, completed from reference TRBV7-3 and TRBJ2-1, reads GAGVSQTPSNKVTEKGKYVELRCDPISGHTALYWYRQSLGQGPEFLIYFQGTGAADDSGLPNDRFFAVRPEGSVSTLKIQRTERGDSAVYLCASSFRGGSSYNEQFFGPGTRLTVL.

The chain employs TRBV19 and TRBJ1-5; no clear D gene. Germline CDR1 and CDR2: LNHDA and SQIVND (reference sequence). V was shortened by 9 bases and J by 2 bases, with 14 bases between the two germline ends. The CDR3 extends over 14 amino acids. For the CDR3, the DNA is TGTGCCAGCAGAGGGTCCAGAGGCAATCAGCCCCAGCATTTT. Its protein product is CASRGSRGNQPQHF.

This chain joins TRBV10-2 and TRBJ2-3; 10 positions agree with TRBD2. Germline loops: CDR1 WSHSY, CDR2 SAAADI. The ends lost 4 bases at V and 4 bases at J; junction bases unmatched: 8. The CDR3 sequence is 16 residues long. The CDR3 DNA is TGCGCCAGCAGTGCGCTACTAGCGGGAATCTCAGATACGCAGTATTTT. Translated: CASSALLAGISDTQYF.

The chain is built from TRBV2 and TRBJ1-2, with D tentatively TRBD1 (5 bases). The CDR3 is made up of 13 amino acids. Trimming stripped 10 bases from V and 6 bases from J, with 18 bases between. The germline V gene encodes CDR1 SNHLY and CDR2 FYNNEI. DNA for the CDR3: TGTGCCAAACAGACTGGCGCGGGGGATGGCTACACCTTC. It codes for CAKQTGAGDGYTF.

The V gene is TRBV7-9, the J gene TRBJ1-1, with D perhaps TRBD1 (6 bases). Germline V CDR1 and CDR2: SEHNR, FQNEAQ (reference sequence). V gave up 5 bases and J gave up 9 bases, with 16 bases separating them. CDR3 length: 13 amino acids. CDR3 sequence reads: CASSRTGPNQAFF. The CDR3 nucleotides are TGTGCCAGCAGCCGAACAGGGCCGAACCAAGCTTTCTTT.

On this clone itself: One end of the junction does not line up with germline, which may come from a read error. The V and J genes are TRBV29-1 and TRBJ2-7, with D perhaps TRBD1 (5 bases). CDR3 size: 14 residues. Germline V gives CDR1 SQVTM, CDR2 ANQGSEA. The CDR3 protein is CSVQVDLSSYERYF. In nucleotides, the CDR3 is TGCAGCGTACAGGTAGATCTGAGCTCCTACGAGCGGTACTTC.

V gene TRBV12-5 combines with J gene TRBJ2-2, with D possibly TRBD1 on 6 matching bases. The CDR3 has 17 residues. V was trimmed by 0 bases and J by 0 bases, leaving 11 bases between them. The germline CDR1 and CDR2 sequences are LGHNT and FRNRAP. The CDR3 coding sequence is TGTGCTAGTGGTTTGGTTACTTGGACAGCGAACACCGGGGAGCTGTTTTTT. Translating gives CASGLVTWTANTGELFF. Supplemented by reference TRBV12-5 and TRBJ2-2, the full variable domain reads DARVTQTPRHKVTEMGQEVTMRCQPILGHNTVFWYRQTMMQGLELLAYFRNRAPLDDSGMPKDRFSAEMPDATLATLKIQPSEPRDSAVYFCASGLVTWTANTGELFFGEGSRLTVL.

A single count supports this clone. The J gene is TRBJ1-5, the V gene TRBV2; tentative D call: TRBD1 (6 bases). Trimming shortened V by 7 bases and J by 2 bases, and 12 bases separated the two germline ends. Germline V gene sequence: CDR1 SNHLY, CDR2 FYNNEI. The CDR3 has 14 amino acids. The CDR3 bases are TGTGCCAGCAAGGGGGAACAAGGCAATCAGCCCCAGCATTTT. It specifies CASKGEQGNQPQHF.

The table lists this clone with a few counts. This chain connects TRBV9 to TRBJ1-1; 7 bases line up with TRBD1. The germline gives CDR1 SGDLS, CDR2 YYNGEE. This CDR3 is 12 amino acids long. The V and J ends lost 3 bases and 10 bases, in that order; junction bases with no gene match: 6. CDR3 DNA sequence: TGTGCCAGCAGCGGGGCAGGGGGACTAGCTTTCTTT. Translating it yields CASSGAGGLAFF.

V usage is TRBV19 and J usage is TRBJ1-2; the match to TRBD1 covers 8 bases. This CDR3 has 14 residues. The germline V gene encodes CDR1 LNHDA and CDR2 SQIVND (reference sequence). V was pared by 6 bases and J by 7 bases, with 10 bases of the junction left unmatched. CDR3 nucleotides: TGTGCCAGTAGGATCGGACAGGGCCTCTCTGGCTACACCTTC. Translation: CASRIGQGLSGYTF.

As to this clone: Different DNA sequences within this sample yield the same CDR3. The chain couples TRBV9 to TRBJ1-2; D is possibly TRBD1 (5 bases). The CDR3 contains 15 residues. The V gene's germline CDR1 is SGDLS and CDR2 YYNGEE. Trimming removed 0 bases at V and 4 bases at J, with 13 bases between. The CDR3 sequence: CASSVAEGGTYGYTF. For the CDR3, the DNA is TGTGCCAGCAGCGTAGCTGAGGGAGGGACCTATGGCTACACCTTC. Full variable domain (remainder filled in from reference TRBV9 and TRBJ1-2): DSGVTQTPKHLITATGQRVTLRCSPRSGDLSVYWYQQSLDQGLQFLIQYYNGEERAKGNILERFSAQQFPDLHSELNLSSLELGDSALYFCASSVAEGGTYGYTFGSGTRLTVV.

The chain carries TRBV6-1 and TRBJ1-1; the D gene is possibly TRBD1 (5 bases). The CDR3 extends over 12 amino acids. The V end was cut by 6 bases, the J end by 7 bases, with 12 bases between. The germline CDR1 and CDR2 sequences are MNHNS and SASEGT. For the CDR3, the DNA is TGTGCCAGCAGCGACAGACTGCATGAAGCTTTCTTT. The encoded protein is CASSDRLHEAFF.

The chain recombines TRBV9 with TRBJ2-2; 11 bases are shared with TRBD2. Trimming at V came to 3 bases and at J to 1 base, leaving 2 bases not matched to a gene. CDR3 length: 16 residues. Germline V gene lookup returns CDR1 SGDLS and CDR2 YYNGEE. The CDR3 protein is CASSAGTSGNTGELFF. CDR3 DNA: TGTGCCAGCAGCGCGGGGACTAGCGGGAACACCGGGGAGCTGTTTTTT.

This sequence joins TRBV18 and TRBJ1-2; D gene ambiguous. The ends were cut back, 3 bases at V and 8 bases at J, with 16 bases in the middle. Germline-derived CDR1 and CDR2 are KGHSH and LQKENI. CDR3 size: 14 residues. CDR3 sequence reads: CASSPSAGLEGYTF. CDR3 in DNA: TGTGCCAGCTCACCTTCGGCAGGTCTTGAGGGCTACACCTTC.

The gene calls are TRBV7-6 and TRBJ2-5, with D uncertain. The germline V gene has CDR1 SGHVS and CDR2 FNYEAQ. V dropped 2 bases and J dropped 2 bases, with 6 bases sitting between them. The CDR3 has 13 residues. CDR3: CASSLWPQETQYF. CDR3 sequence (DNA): TGTGCCAGCAGCTTATGGCCTCAAGAGACCCAGTACTTC.

The CDR3 sequence is CSVVGDRGPTEAFF. CDR3 coding DNA: TGCAGCGTTGTGGGGGACAGGGGGCCCACTGAAGCTTTCTTT. The J gene is TRBJ1-1, the V gene TRBV29-1, with 12 bases aligning to TRBD1. This CDR3 is 14 amino acids long. Germline CDR1 reads SQVTM; CDR2 reads ANQGSEA. The V and J ends lost 4 bases and 4 bases, in that order; junction bases with no gene match: 4.